One sample yielded the 4 T cell receptor beta chains listed below, sequenced in a study of beta chain features in type 1 diabetes. The whole isolated RNA underwent reverse transcription, so sequencing captured expressed TCRB transcripts. Clones were read by immunoSEQ multiplex PCR, and TCRdb kept only the in-frame ones, dropping some. The sample consists of roughly 250,000 clones, about 63% of them appearing once. What was sequenced was naive CD4+ T cells from blood. Receptors originate from a man aged 25-40 years in good health.

This chain connects TRBV7-8 to TRBJ2-1, with 10 positions matching TRBD2. This CDR3 is built from 14 residues. The ends lost 1 base at V and 15 bases at J; junction bases unmatched: 9. Germline V CDR1 and CDR2: SGHVS, FQNEAQ. The CDR3 DNA is TGTGCCAGCAGCTTAGGGGCCCCTAGCGGGAGAGTGTTCTTC. This codes for CASSLGAPSGRVFF.

This chain uses TRBV10-3 with TRBJ2-7; 9 nucleotides match TRBD1. The trim removed 6 bases at V and 5 bases at J, leaving 5 bases unmatched. Germline values: CDR1 ENHRY, CDR2 SYGVKD. The CDR3 is 13 residues long. CDR3 bases: TGTGCCATCAGCTGGGACAGGGCCCACGAGCAGTACTTC. The encoded protein is CAISWDRAHEQYF.

This sequence joins TRBV30 and TRBJ1-1; 7 bases match TRBD1. Trimming removed 4 bases from V and 5 bases from J; junction bases left unmatched: 13. CDR3 size: 15 residues. From germline, CDR1 is GTSNPN and CDR2 SVGIG (reference sequence). CDR3 sequence (DNA): TGTGCCTGGACAACCCTGGGCCAGGGGGTGACTGAAGCTTTCTTT. Translated, it gives CAWTTLGQGVTEAFF.

The chain employs TRBV29-1 and TRBJ2-4; the match to TRBD2 covers 10 bases. The CDR3 is 14 residues long. From germline, CDR1 is SQVTM and CDR2 ANQGSEA. V lost 3 bases, J lost 7 bases, and 6 bases stayed unmatched. CDR3 protein: CSVELAGVLNIQYF. CDR3 DNA sequence: TGCAGCGTTGAGCTAGCGGGAGTGCTGAACATTCAGTACTTC.